The present T cell receptor beta chain was sequenced within a study of blood T cell repertoires in COVID-19. Profiled with immunoSEQ multiplex PCR; TCRdb holds only in-frame clones, not every one. Here the sample spans about 45,000 clones, roughly nine tenths being singletons. The CDR3 covers 15 residues. V was shortened by 1 base and J by 0 bases, with 8 bases between the two germline ends. CDR1 and CDR2 (germline): SGHRS, YFSETQ. Sequenced material: peripheral blood. The rearrangement links TRBV5-1 to TRBJ2-1; D not resolved. The sequence derives from a human donor in a cohort sampled during active COVID-19. CDR3 sequence reads: CASSLTVDSYNEQFF. CDR3 nucleotides: TGCGCCAGCAGCTTGACAGTTGACTCCTACAATGAGCAGTTCTTC.